This TCR beta chain was identified during a study of T cells after yellow fever vaccination. Whole-study results and caveats: Clonotype sharing between CD4 and CD8 compartments was small.

Points on this clonotype: Its antigen is unknown. Because the CDR3 is missing its conserved closing phenylalanine or tryptophan, this is likely a read error. The DNA is left out, because the CDR3 cannot be placed on it with certainty; the CDR3 is given as TCRdb lists it.

One entry per CDR3 protein, called by TCRdb with MiXCR from the 5' RACE reads. The sample carries more than 300,000 distinct CDR3 sequences, around a tenth recorded once. A total of 10 residues make up the CDR3, ends included. CDR1 is WNHNN and CDR2 is SYGVQD in the germline V gene (reference sequence). The chain joins TRBV10-1 to TRBJ2-7; the DNA was not used to check the table's D call, TRBD2. The sample was CD4+ T cells sorted from PBMCs, taken 45 days after the yellow fever booster vaccination. The TCR sequence derives from a man aged 18 to 30 who received the YFV17D yellow fever vaccine. The CDR3 loop is CASSEERGST.